This entry features one T cell receptor (beta chain) sequence. This receptor's antigen is unknown. One end of the junction fails to match germline, which may point to a read error. The data are from a study of T cell responses to AZD1222 COVID-19 vaccine (dated by TCRdb to the early 2020s). Regarding the research as a whole: AZD1222 recipients whose second dose came at about 4 weeks and those whose second dose came at about 12 weeks were combined into one group, since spike-specific TCR depth and breadth did not differ between the two schedules. Trial participants were enrolled into age subgroups of 18-55, 56-69 and 70-plus years, which contained roughly 140, 27 and 60 TCR-sequenced participants, respectively. A total of about 240 trial participants underwent TCR sequencing, of whom around 200 received two doses of AZD1222 and some 26 received two doses of the MenACWY control vaccine.

Counted from cysteine to phenylalanine, this CDR3 has 13 amino acids. Only the CDR3 part of the read is kept: 39 bases, read in frame from the first base. CDR1 SGHDN and CDR2 FVKESK are derived from the germline V gene. The investigation overall reported the following: The vaccine-associated CD4 TCRs covered the entire spike protein, and the dominant responses fell in regions 160-218 and 743-854. Because no day 14 peak-response samples were available, the repertoires could be characterized only after the peak T cell response. Conclusions about previously exposed vaccinees are limited, since just 5 to 7 AZD1222 recipients were seropositive for SARS-CoV-2 at baseline. After two AZD1222 doses, both the breadth and the depth of spike-specific TCRs were significantly higher than at day 0 and than in MenACWY recipients. The 56-69-year group was small, and its depth increase did not reach significance, likely because of low power. Most participants were white British and females outnumbered males, and the authors suggested that clonal diversity may have been underestimated. Epitopes outside the regions mutated in the B.1.351 and B.1.1.7 variants were reportedly recognized by nearly half of the unique spike-specific TCRs.

The CDR3 regions of human TCRbeta chains were analyzed by immunosequencing. The paper's processing steps were these. Repertoire TCRs were matched against a reference library of SARS-CoV-2-specific TCRs generated with the MIRA antigen-specificity platform. Breadth was defined as the fraction of unique TCRs that were SARS-CoV-2-associated, and depth was defined as the fraction of total T cells that were SARS-CoV-2-associated. Using the MIRA data, every spike-specific TCR was mapped to the spike region that the TCR reacted to and assigned to either a CD4 or a CD8 class. Log10-transformed breadth and depth values were compared by one-way ANOVA with Sidak's multiple comparisons tests. In its TCRdb copy, this immuneACCESS table keeps in-frame sequences only and misses some clones. Where compared with another copy, unresolved V genes explain less than half of these, and the others have no known cause. The DNA gave D and trimming, while V, J and clone size come from that table. This sample holds over 100,000 clones; around nine tenths were observed only once. The ten most abundant clones make up roughly 1.8% of the sample.

In light of the paper, this sample's time point label describes: baseline before first vaccination. Samples from vaccinated people were obtained from the UK trials COV001 and COV002, which included a single-blind randomized controlled phase 2/3 trial of AZD1222 (ChAdOx1 nCoV-19) in healthy adults. Trial participant PBMC samples were collected at day 0 and day 28 after the second dose for TCRbeta chain sequencing. The sequenced sample was peripheral blood, obtained on day 0 of AZD1222 vaccination. Recombination joined TRBV14 with TRBJ2-1; 9 bases in between match TRBD2. This clonotype was obtained from an adult in good health. CDR3 sequence: CASSQEEGLADVF. Read as DNA, the sequence is TGTGCCAGCAGCCAAGAAGAGGGACTAGCAGACGTCTTC.